This T cell receptor (beta chain) was observed in a study of T cell responses to AZD1222 COVID-19 vaccine. General study findings and limits: Once two AZD1222 doses were given, Spike-specific TCR breadth and depth went up. Only five or six people who got AZD1222 tested seropositive at baseline.

Produced via immunoSEQ multiplex PCR; TCRdb's table is partial and in-frame only. The data show 140,000 or so clones, with 86% seen just once and over 4.5% held by the top ten. Trimming pared 0 bases from V and 6 bases from J, leaving 7 bases between. CDR3 length: 13 amino acids. The germline V gene has CDR1 SGHNT and CDR2 YYREEE (reference sequence). As to this clone: Its antigen is not known.

The sequence derives from an adult who received the AZD1222 COVID-19 vaccine. The starting material was peripheral blood, obtained 28 days after the second AZD1222 dose. The chain employs TRBV5-4 and TRBJ2-1; D is unclear. CDR3 protein: CASSLGEINEQFF. DNA of the CDR3: TGTGCCAGCAGCTTGGGTGAGATCAATGAGCAGTTCTTC.